One and the same sample provided the 3 T cell receptor beta chains below, sequenced in a study of blood T cells in healthy people across ages. Alongside a J-beta primer mix, a sample-barcoded 5' primer served in a second PCR lasting about 6 to 11 cycles. Each CDR3 protein is one row after TCRdb ran MiXCR on the 5' RACE reads. The sample yields 1,800,000 or so distinct CDR3 sequences, 30% to 40% seen once. Input material: blood. These receptors all stem from a human donor in good health.

This clonotype was counted only a few times. The chain recombines TRBV6-5 with TRBJ1-2; maybe TRBD1 (5 bases). CDR1 MNHEY and CDR2 SVGAGI come from the germline V gene. The CDR3 runs to 13 residues. Trimming stripped 3 bases from V and 8 bases from J, with 13 bases between. CDR3 loop: CASSYQGLMGYTF. Here the CDR3 DNA reads TGTGCCAGCAGTTATCAGGGTTTAATGGGCTACACCTTC.

The chain uses TRBV6-1 and TRBJ1-2; D is possibly TRBD1 (5 bases). Germline CDR1 MNHNS, CDR2 SASEGT. Trimming left V 3 bases short and J 8 bases short, with 10 bases between. The CDR3 consists of 12 residues. CDR3 DNA sequence: TGTGCCAGCAGTGACGGTAGGGGAGGCTACACCTTC. Its protein is CASSDGRGGYTF.

The CDR3 here is CASGLGWDNQPQHF. CDR3 DNA sequence: TGTGCTAGTGGTTTAGGCTGGGACAATCAGCCCCAGCATTTT. The gene calls are TRBV12-5 and TRBJ1-5, with D uncertain. CDR3 length equals 14 residues. In germline, CDR1 is LGHNT, CDR2 FRNRAP. Trimming removed 3 bases at V and 3 bases at J, with 9 bases between.